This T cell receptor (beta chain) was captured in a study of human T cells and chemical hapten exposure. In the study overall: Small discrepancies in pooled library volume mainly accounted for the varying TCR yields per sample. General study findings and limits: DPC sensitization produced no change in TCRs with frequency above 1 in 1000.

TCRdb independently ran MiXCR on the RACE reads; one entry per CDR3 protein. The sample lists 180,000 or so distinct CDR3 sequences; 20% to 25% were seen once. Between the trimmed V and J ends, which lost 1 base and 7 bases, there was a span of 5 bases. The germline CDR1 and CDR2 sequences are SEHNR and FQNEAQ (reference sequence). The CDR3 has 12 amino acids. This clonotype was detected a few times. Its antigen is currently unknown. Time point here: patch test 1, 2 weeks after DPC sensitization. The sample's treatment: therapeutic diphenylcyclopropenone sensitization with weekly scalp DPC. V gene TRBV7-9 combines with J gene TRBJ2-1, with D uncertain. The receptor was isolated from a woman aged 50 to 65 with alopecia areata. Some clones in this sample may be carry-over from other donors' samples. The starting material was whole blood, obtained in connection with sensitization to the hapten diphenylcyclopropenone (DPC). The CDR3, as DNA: TGTGCCAGCAGCTTAGTGGGGAATGAGCAGTTCTTC. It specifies CASSLVGNEQFF.